The clone carrying this T cell receptor beta chain was seen a few times. Its antigen is unknown. TCRdb fed the 5' RACE reads into MiXCR, producing one record per CDR3 protein. The table shows roughly 700,000 distinct CDR3 sequences, with under 20% occurring only once. This CDR3 is built from 12 residues. V gave up 3 bases and J gave up 4 bases, with 6 bases separating them. Germline CDR1 SGHAT, CDR2 FQNNGV. The entry originates in a study of CD8 T cells in ankylosing spondylitis. Whole-study findings and limits: Earlier studies detected some motif variants in reactive arthritis synovial fluid and blood. Blood of patients with ankylosing spondylitis appeared to be characterized by a TCR beta motif of 8 or 9 highly homologous variants.

The rearrangement links TRBV11-2 to TRBJ1-2; D remains unclear. The sample was blood, either unsorted or a sorted T cell fraction (not recorded which). The clonotype originates from a male donor with ankylosing spondylitis. The CDR3 region is CASSLYSYGYTF. CDR3 coding DNA: TGTGCCAGCAGCTTGTACAGCTATGGCTACACCTTC.